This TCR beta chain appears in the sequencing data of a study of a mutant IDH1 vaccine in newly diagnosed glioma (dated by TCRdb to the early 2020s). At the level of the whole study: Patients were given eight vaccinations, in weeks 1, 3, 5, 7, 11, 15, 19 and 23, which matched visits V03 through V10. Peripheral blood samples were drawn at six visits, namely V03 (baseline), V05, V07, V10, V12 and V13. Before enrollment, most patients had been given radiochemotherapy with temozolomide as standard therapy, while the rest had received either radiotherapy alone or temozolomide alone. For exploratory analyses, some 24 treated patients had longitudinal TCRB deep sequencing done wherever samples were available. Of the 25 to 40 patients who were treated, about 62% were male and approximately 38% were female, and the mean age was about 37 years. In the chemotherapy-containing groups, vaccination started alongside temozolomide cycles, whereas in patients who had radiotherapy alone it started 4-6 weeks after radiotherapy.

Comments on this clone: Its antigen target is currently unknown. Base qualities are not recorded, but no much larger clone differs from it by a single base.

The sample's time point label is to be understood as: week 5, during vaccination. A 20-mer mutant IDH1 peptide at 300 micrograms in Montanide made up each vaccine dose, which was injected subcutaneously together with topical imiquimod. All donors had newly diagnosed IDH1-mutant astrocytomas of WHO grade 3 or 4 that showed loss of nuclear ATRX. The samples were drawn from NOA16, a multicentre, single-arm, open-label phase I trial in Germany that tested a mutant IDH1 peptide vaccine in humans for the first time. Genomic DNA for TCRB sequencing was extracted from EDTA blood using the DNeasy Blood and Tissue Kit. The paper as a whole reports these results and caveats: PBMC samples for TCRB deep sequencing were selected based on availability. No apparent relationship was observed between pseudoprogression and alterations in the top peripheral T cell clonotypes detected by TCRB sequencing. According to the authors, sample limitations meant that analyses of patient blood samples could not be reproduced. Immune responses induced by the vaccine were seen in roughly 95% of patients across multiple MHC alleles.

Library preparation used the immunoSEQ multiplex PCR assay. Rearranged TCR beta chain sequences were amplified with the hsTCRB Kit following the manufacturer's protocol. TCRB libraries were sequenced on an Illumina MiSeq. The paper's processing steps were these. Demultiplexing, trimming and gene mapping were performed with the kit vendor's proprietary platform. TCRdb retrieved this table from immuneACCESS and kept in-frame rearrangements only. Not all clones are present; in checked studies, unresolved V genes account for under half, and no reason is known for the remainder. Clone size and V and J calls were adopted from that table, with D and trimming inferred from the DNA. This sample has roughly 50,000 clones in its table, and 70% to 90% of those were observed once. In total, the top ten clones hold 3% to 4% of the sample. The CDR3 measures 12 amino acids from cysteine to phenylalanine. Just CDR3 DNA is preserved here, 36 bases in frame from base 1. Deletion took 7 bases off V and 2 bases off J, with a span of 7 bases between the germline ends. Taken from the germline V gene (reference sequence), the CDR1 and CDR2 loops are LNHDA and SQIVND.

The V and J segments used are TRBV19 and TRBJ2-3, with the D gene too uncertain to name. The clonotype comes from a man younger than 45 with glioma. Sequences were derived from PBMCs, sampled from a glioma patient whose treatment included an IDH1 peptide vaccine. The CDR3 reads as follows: CASTRDTDTQYF. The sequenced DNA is TGTGCCAGTACAAGGGACACAGATACGCAGTATTTT.